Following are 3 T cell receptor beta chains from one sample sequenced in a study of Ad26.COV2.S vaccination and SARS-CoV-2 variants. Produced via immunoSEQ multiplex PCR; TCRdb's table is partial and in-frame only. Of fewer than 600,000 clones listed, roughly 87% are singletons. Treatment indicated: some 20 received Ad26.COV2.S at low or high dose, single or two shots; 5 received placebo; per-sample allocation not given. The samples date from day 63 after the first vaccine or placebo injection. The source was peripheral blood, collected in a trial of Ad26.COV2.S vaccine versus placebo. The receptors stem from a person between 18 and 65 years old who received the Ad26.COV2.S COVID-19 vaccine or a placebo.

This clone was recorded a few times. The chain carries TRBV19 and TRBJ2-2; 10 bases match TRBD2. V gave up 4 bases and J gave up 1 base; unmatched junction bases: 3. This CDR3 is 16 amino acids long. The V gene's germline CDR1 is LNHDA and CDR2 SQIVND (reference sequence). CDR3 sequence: CASSRPSGGNTGELFF. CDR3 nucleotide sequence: TGTGCCAGTAGTAGGCCTAGCGGGGGGAACACCGGGGAGCTGTTTTTT.

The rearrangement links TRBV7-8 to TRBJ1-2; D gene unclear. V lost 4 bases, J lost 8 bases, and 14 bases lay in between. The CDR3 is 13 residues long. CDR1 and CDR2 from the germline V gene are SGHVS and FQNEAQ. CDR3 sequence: CASSSRTNAGYTF. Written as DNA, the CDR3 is TGTGCCAGCAGCTCCAGGACGAACGCCGGCTACACCTTC.

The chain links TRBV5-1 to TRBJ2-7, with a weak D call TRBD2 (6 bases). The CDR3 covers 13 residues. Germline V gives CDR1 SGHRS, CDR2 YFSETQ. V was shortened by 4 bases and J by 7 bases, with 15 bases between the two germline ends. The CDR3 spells CASSEGTPQEQYF. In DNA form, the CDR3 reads TGCGCCAGCAGCGAGGGGACTCCTCAAGAGCAGTACTTC.